This TCR beta chain is from a study of T cell repertoires in cytomegalovirus infection. Study-level information: Indications came from public TCR beta signatures; they pointed to CMV infection and to a matching HLA type.

The CDR3 runs 15 residues. CDR1 is SGDLS, CDR2 YYNGEE, per germline. Trimming cost V 3 bases and J 2 bases, with 13 bases left between them. Only a few counts were recorded for this clonotype. Its matching antigen is unknown. Overall study results and limits: Carriers of CMV and the relevant HLA type were discriminated by public TCR beta frequency. HLA-C-restricted CMV clonotypes gave the most frequent clonotype in two of eight donors.

MiXCR was run by TCRdb on the reads, yielding one entry per CDR3 protein. The repertoire holds approximately 500,000 distinct CDR3 sequences, about 17% seen once, with 24% in the top ten. Sequenced: CD8+ T cells from PBMCs. This TCR was recovered from a human donor in good health (CMV status not recorded). Some clones in this sample may be carry-over from other donors' samples. This chain links TRBV9 with TRBJ2-3; no firm D call. This chain's CDR3 is CASSALIKLTDTQYF. CDR3 sequence (DNA): TGTGCCAGCAGCGCCCTTATAAAACTCACAGATACGCAGTATTTT.